These 29 T cell receptor beta chains came from one sample sequenced in a study of blood T cell repertoires in COVID-19. The repertoire was sequenced with immunoSEQ multiplex PCR; TCRdb's copy has only in-frame clones and lacks some. The sample shows 130,000 to 150,000 clones, about 88% of them seen only once. Sequencing input: peripheral blood. The receptors shown here come from a human donor in a cohort sampled during active COVID-19.

This clone was counted a few times. This chain joins TRBV6-5 and TRBJ1-2, with 9 bases fitting TRBD1. Germline-derived CDR1 and CDR2 are MNHEY and SVGAGI. V shed 7 bases and J 2 bases; nucleotides not matched to a gene: 5. The CDR3 length is 14 residues. The DNA of the CDR3 is TGTGCCAGCAAATCCGGGACAGGGAACTATGGCTACACCTTC. It is translated as CASKSGTGNYGYTF.

The rearrangement joins TRBV7-9 to TRBJ1-1; the D is unclear. Germline V gives CDR1 SEHNR, CDR2 FQNEAQ (reference sequence). The CDR3 has 13 residues. Trimming shortened V by 3 bases and J by 3 bases, and 8 bases separated the two germline ends. CDR3 nucleotide sequence: TGTGCCAGCAGCTTCCACGCAGACACTGAAGCTTTCTTT. Amino acid sequence: CASSFHADTEAFF.

The chain joins TRBV28 to TRBJ1-4; D is unclear. This CDR3 is built from 16 residues. The V end lost 6 bases, the J end lost 3 bases, and 17 bases lay between the germline ends. Germline CDR1 reads MDHEN; CDR2 reads SYDVKM. CDR3 sequence reads: CASRVSSGDANEKLFF. The CDR3 coding sequence is TGTGCCAGCAGGGTCTCCAGCGGGGATGCTAATGAAAAACTGTTTTTT.

The chain employs TRBV27 and TRBJ2-3, with 7 bases fitting TRBD2. V shed 3 bases, J shed 1 base, and the junction held 4 bases outside the gene matches. This CDR3 has 15 amino acids. Germline lookup yields CDR1 MNHEY and CDR2 SMNVEV (reference sequence). CDR3 nucleotides: TGTGCCAGCAGTTTCGGAGGACTAGGCACAGATACGCAGTATTTT. It translates to CASSFGGLGTDTQYF.

The V and J genes are TRBV6-2 or TRBV6-3 and TRBJ2-3; 10 nucleotides line up with TRBD2. With V trimmed by 2 bases and J by 5 bases, 4 bases remained unmatched. This CDR3 is built from 15 residues. Looked up from germline, CDR1 is MNHEY and CDR2 is SVGEGT. CDR3 sequence: CASSYSGGARDTQYF. CDR3 nucleotides: TGTGCCAGCAGTTACAGCGGGGGGGCCAGAGATACGCAGTATTTT.

The chain links TRBV5-1 to TRBJ2-3; D not resolved. Germline CDR1 SGHRS, CDR2 YFSETQ. CDR3 length: 15 residues. V shed 3 bases and J shed 2 bases, with 13 bases lying between them. The CDR3 here is CASSSLAEFTDTQYF. The CDR3, as DNA: TGCGCCAGCAGCTCCTTAGCAGAATTCACAGATACGCAGTATTTT. Drawing the rest from reference TRBV5-1 and TRBJ2-3, the complete variable domain is KAGVTQTPRYLIKTRGQQVTLSCSPISGHRSVSWYQQTPGQGLQFLFEYFSETQRNKGNFPGRFSGRQFSNSRSEMNVSTLELGDSALYLCASSSLAEFTDTQYFGPGTRLTVL.

This chain links TRBV6-6 with TRBJ2-3; maybe TRBD1 (5 bases). The CDR3 totals 16 residues. Trimming removed 2 bases from V and 2 bases from J, with 14 bases in between. Germline V CDR1 and CDR2: MNHNY, SVGAGI (reference sequence). The CDR3 here is CASSYGAPPTTDTQYF. The DNA of the CDR3 is TGTGCCAGCAGTTACGGGGCCCCCCCGACCACAGATACGCAGTATTTT.

The CDR3 DNA sequence: TGTGCCAGCAGCACAATAGCGGGAGGGTGTGGCGAGCAGTACTTC. It yields the protein CASSTIAGGCGEQYF. The chain couples TRBV21-1 to TRBJ2-7; whether TRBD2, the table's D call, matches the DNA was not checked. TRBV21-1 is shown as a pseudogene. CDR3 length: 15 residues.

The chain has TRBV7-3 and TRBJ2-3; 9 bases are shared with TRBD2. V lost 5 bases and J lost 2; bases outside the gene matches: 8. This CDR3 contains 16 residues. Looked up from germline, CDR1 is SGHTA and CDR2 is FQGTGA. The CDR3, as DNA: TGTGCCAGCAGCCAACTCAGCGGGGGGCCCACAGATACGCAGTATTTT. It codes for CASSQLSGGPTDTQYF.

The J gene is TRBJ2-3, the V gene TRBV28; the match to TRBD2 covers 8 bases. After removal of 5 bases from V and 0 bases from J, the junction contained 13 bases not matched to a gene. The CDR3 covers 18 residues. Per germline, CDR1 MDHEN and CDR2 SYDVKM. CDR3 region: CASSHLAGRLSSTDTQYF. DNA of the CDR3: TGTGCCAGCAGTCATCTAGCGGGCCGGTTATCGAGCACAGATACGCAGTATTTT.

Concerning this clone: This sample includes further DNA sequences coding for the same CDR3. The J gene is TRBJ2-5, the V gene TRBV5-1, with 7 positions matching TRBD2. V was clipped by 0 bases and J by 1 base; unmatched bases: 0. Germline V CDR1 and CDR2: SGHRS, YFSETQ. This CDR3 contains 14 residues. As DNA, the CDR3 is TGCGCCAGCAGCTTGGCGGGGGGCCAAGAGACCCAGTACTTC. Protein product: CASSLAGGQETQYF.

The chain has TRBV7-5 and TRBJ2-7; the D call of TRBD1 is as the table states it, not checked on the DNA. TRBV7-5 is a recognized pseudogene. The CDR3 totals 14 residues. CDR3 DNA: TGTGCCAGAAGCTTTCAGGGGTCCCCCTACGAGCAGTACTTC. Translated, it gives CARSFQGSPYEQYF.

The chain recombines TRBV7-2 with TRBJ2-3; D is ambiguous. The CDR3 consists of 13 residues. Germline CDR1 is SGHTA and CDR2 is FQGNSA. V shed 2 bases and J shed 2 bases, with 5 bases lying between them. CDR3 bases: TGTGCCAGCAGCTTAAGCGCCACAGATACGCAGTATTTT. This gives the protein CASSLSATDTQYF.

Concerning this clone itself: Different DNA sequences within this sample yield the same CDR3. The chain couples TRBV7-2 to TRBJ1-4; 8 nucleotides match TRBD1. CDR3 length: 14 residues. The germline V gene has CDR1 SGHTA and CDR2 FQGNSA. V was clipped by 3 bases and J by 8 bases; unmatched bases: 5. This CDR3 reads CASSFDRGNEKLFF. In DNA form, the CDR3 reads TGTGCCAGCAGCTTTGACAGGGGAAACGAAAAACTGTTTTTT.

On this clone: The germline gene is not matched at one end of the junction; a read error may be the cause. The J gene is TRBJ1-1, the V gene TRBV6-6, with 7 nucleotides matching TRBD1. This CDR3 has 19 residues. CDR1 and CDR2 from the germline V gene are MNHNY and SVGAGI (reference sequence). CDR3 loop: CASSYSSGGFFNLNTEAFF. Here the CDR3 DNA reads TGTGCCAGCAGCTACTCTTCAGGGGGATTTTTCAACTTGAACACTGAAGCTTTCTTT.

This clone was seen only once. The rearrangement uses TRBV19 and TRBJ1-5, with D perhaps matching TRBD1 (5 bases). V was cut by 5 bases and J by 9 bases, with 20 bases left in between. The CDR3 totals 15 residues. Germline loops: CDR1 LNHDA, CDR2 SQIVND (reference sequence). As DNA, the CDR3 is TGTGCCAGTAGTCAAGGGAACAGGTTGATAGGGCCCCAGCATTTT. Translating gives CASSQGNRLIGPQHF.

The rearrangement joins TRBV6-5 to TRBJ1-2, with D tentatively TRBD1 (6 bases). V was trimmed by 6 bases and J by 8 bases, leaving 16 bases between them. Germline lookup yields CDR1 MNHEY and CDR2 SVGAGI. The CDR3 runs to 13 residues. The CDR3 nucleotides are TGTGCCAGCAGGAGGACAGAAACTGCAGGCTACACCTTC. Residues: CASRRTETAGYTF.

The chain links TRBV10-3 to TRBJ1-2; D is uncertain. The CDR3 spans 14 residues. V shed 2 bases and J shed 3 bases, with 10 bases lying between them. Germline V gives CDR1 ENHRY, CDR2 SYGVKD. The CDR3 is CAISEGQEYYGYTF. In nucleotides, the CDR3 is TGTGCCATCAGTGAGGGGCAGGAATACTATGGCTACACCTTC.

This clone was counted once. The chain is built from TRBV25-1 and TRBJ2-2, with TRBD1 matching over 7 bases. CDR3 length: 14 residues. The V and J ends lost 4 bases and 6 bases, in that order; junction bases with no gene match: 5. Germline V lookup: CDR1 MGHDK, CDR2 SYGVNS. Written as DNA, the CDR3 is TGTGCCAGCAGTGGCGACAGGGCGGCCGGGGAGCTGTTTTTT. Protein sequence: CASSGDRAAGELFF.

This clone was observed once. V and J are TRBV4-1 and TRBJ2-2, with TRBD2 matching over 12 bases. The CDR3 contains 16 residues. The V gene's germline CDR1 is MGHRA and CDR2 YSYEKL. The ends lost 8 bases at V and 7 bases at J; junction bases unmatched: 11. The CDR3 nucleotides are TGCGCCAGCCATACCGCTAGCGGGAGGGCACACGGGGAGCTGTTTTTT. Residues: CASHTASGRAHGELFF.

The CDR3 DNA sequence: TGTGCCAGCAGTTCCAACGGGGGGGCAGGATATACGCAGTATTTT. It specifies CASSSNGGAGYTQYF. The V gene is TRBV7-2, the J gene TRBJ2-3; 8 bases are shared with TRBD2. The CDR3 has 15 residues. Trimming removed 6 bases from V and 7 bases from J; junction bases left unmatched: 12. CDR1 and CDR2 from the germline V gene are SGHTA and FQGNSA.

The J gene is TRBJ1-6, the V gene TRBV27; D gene unclear. V shed 5 bases and J shed 7 bases, with 15 bases lying between them. Germline CDR1 is MNHEY and CDR2 is SMNVEV (reference sequence). The CDR3 sequence is 15 residues long. Here the CDR3 reads CASSIPGFSNSPLHF. The CDR3 nucleotides are TGTGCCAGCAGTATACCGGGGTTTAGCAATTCACCCCTCCACTTT.

The chain employs TRBV30 and TRBJ2-3, with 7 bases aligning to TRBD2. CDR3 length equals 15 residues. V gave up 3 bases and J gave up 4 bases; unmatched junction bases: 10. Germline values: CDR1 GTSNPN, CDR2 SVGIG (reference sequence). Here the CDR3 DNA reads TGTGCCTGGAGCGGAACTAGCGTTAGGTCAGATACGCAGTATTTT. It codes for CAWSGTSVRSDTQYF.

The chain couples TRBV28 to TRBJ1-2, with TRBD1 matching 8 bases. Losses at the gene ends were 5 bases for V and 6 bases for J; bases not matched to a gene: 2. Looked up from germline, CDR1 is MDHEN and CDR2 is SYDVKM. There are 12 residues in the CDR3. This CDR3 reads CASSETGDGYTF. The CDR3 bases are TGTGCCAGCAGTGAGACAGGGGATGGCTACACCTTC.

CDR3 sequence (DNA): TGTGCCAGCAGCCAAAACAGGGTATGGAGCAATCAGCCCCAGCATTTT. As protein: CASSQNRVWSNQPQHF. The chain recombines TRBV28 with TRBJ1-5; weak D call: TRBD1 (6 bases). The CDR3 runs 16 residues. Per the germline V gene, CDR1 is MDHEN and CDR2 is SYDVKM. Trimming cost V 6 bases and J 1 base, with 16 bases left between them.

This chain links TRBV5-5 with TRBJ2-2; 13 nucleotides match TRBD2. Germline CDR1 SGHKS, CDR2 YYEKEE (reference sequence). Trimming took 1 base from V and 3 from J; bases not matched to a gene: 9. The CDR3 consists of 19 residues. The CDR3 DNA follows: TGTGCCAGCAGCTTGAGGTCTGGGACTAGCGGGGAAGACACCGGGGAGCTGTTTTTT. Protein: CASSLRSGTSGEDTGELFF. The full variable domain, its missing parts supplied by reference TRBV5-5 and TRBJ2-2, is DAGVTQSPTHLIKTRGQQVTLRCSPISGHKSVSWYQQVLGQGPQFIFQYYEKEERGRGNFPDRFSARQFPNYSSELNVNALLLGDSALYLCASSLRSGTSGEDTGELFFGEGSRLTVL.

The table lists this clone with a few counts. The rearrangement uses TRBV5-1 and TRBJ2-1, with 12 bases aligning to TRBD2. The junction had 11 bases not matched to a gene; V was cut back by 3 bases and J by 7 bases. CDR3 size: 17 residues. Germline CDR1 is SGHRS and CDR2 is YFSETQ. CDR3 protein: CASSSSSLAGGMNEQFF. The CDR3 DNA reads as TGCGCCAGCAGCTCTTCCTCTCTAGCGGGGGGGATGAATGAGCAGTTCTTC.

This clone showed up just once. The rearrangement uses TRBV29-1 and TRBJ1-1, with a weak D call TRBD1 (5 bases). Trimming took 6 bases from V and 1 from J, leaving 12 bases between them. This CDR3 has 13 residues. Germline lookup yields CDR1 SQVTM and CDR2 ANQGSEA. CDR3 DNA sequence: TGCAGCGTAGCCAGGGAGGCGAACACTGAAGCTTTCTTT. Translating gives CSVAREANTEAFF.

CDR3 coding DNA: TGCGCCAGCAGGATGACAGGAACTAGCTCCTACGAGCAGTACTTC. This codes for CASRMTGTSSYEQYF. The gene calls are TRBV4-1 and TRBJ2-7; possibly TRBD1 for D (6 bases). Germline V CDR1 and CDR2: MGHRA, YSYEKL. This CDR3 comprises 15 residues. Trimming shortened V by 6 bases and J by 0 bases, and 15 bases separated the two germline ends.